This TCR beta chain derives from a study of T cell responses to AZD1222 COVID-19 vaccine. Whole-study findings and limits: Only five to seven individuals given AZD1222 were seropositive at baseline. Of spike-specific TCRs, nearly half reportedly target regions left unmutated in variants. Among the donors, most were white British and more were female, and clonal diversity was possibly underestimated. Recipients of two AZD1222 doses showed rising Spike-specific TCR breadth and depth.

V gave up 3 bases and J gave up 13 bases; unmatched junction bases: 5. From germline, CDR1 is MGHDK and CDR2 SYGVNS. The CDR3 spans 11 residues. As concerns this clone: The target antigen is unknown.

Sequenced by immunoSEQ multiplex PCR; TCRdb stores in-frame clones only, minus some. The sample includes some 150,000 clones, approximately 90% of them seen just once. The sequence was obtained from an adult who received the AZD1222 COVID-19 vaccine. Here the sequenced sample was peripheral blood, taken 28 days after the second AZD1222 dose. This chain connects TRBV25-1 to TRBJ2-7; 8 bases are a match to TRBD2. The CDR3 protein is CASSDLGGVYF. The CDR3 DNA is TGTGCCAGCAGTGATCTCGGGGGGGTATACTTC.